This paragraph reports one T cell receptor beta chain. The record originates from a study of OX40 agonist ivuxolimab in advanced cancers. The overall study: About 40% of patients had received prior checkpoint inhibitor therapy.

Trimming shortened V by 0 bases and J by 0 bases, and 6 bases separated the two germline ends. CDR3 length: 15 residues. From germline, CDR1 is SGHDT and CDR2 YYEEEE. Produced via immunoSEQ multiplex PCR; TCRdb's table is partial and in-frame only. This table holds roughly 25,000 clones, approximately 90% found once. Sequenced material: CD4+ or CD8+ T cells sorted from blood, taken in a trial of the OX40 agonist ivuxolimab. This clonotype was sampled from an adult with an advanced solid tumor such as melanoma, head and neck, liver or kidney cancer. This chain links TRBV5-6 with TRBJ1-4; D remains ambiguous. The CDR3 nucleotides are TGTGCCAGCAGCTTGGTCGGAGCAACTAATGAAAAACTGTTTTTT. Protein product: CASSLVGATNEKLFF.